This entry concerns a single T cell receptor beta chain. Its antigen is undetermined. An end of the junction does not agree with germline; a read error may underlie this. The data stem from a study of post-analysis software for immune sequencing data. Study at large: Patients with relapsing-remitting, secondary progressive and progressive-relapsing multiple sclerosis courses were all represented. The study's findings and limits: Significantly lower normalized Chao1 diversity was seen in multiple sclerosis patients than in controls. The F measure placed samples prepared in the same batch into strongly shared clusters. Compared with controls, patients had more of 4 or 5 TRBV segments, including TRBV5-6, TRBV5-1 and TRBV20-1.

The germline V gene encodes CDR1 LNHDA and CDR2 SQIVND (reference sequence). The CDR3 length is 13 residues. The TCR beta cDNA libraries contained unique molecular identifiers. Yield was some 540,000 cDNA molecules from roughly 0.93 to 9.6 million T cells. TCRdb used MiXCR to reprocess the PCR reads, holding one entry per CDR3 protein. This sample yields roughly 870,000 distinct CDR3 sequences, of which 53% are seen a single time; approximately 4.4% belongs to the top ten. The material sequenced was blood. The J gene is TRBJ2-4, the V gene TRBV19; D is unresolved. The J call is doubtful: the DNA matches TRBJ2-7 better. The clonotype originates from a girl aged 5-17 years with multiple sclerosis. As DNA, the CDR3 is TGTGACAGTAGTCCTTCGCCACCCTACGAGCAGTACTTC. Its protein product is CDSSPSPPYEQYF.